Presented here are 29 T cell receptor beta chains from one specimen sequenced in a study of blood T cell repertoires in COVID-19. The table came from immunoSEQ multiplex PCR; TCRdb's copy has only in-frame clones and leaves some out. The sample contains more than 300,000 clones, about 89% of which appear only once. Material: PBMCs or T cells enriched from blood (not recorded which). The receptors come from a man aged 40-50 years in a cohort exposed to, infected with or recovered from COVID-19 (not recorded which).

The gene calls are TRBV4-1 and TRBJ1-1; tentatively, D is TRBD1 (5 bases). Germline CDR1 is MGHRA and CDR2 is YSYEKL. The CDR3 runs 12 residues. With 3 bases removed from V and 5 bases from J, the gap between germline ends came to 7 bases. CDR3 amino acids: CASSHGGTEAFF. The CDR3 region has the DNA TGCGCCAGCAGCCATGGGGGGACTGAAGCTTTCTTT.

V is TRBV3-1 (or the pseudogene TRBV3-2) and J is TRBJ1-6; 9 bases line up with TRBD1. This CDR3 has 15 residues. Germline assignment: CDR1 LGHDT and CDR2 YNNKEL (reference sequence). With V trimmed by 5 bases and J by 6 bases, 5 bases remained unmatched. Here the CDR3 reads CASSEQGAINSPLHF. As DNA, the CDR3 is TGTGCCAGCAGCGAACAGGGGGCGATTAATTCACCCCTCCACTTT.

The V and J genes are TRBV2 and TRBJ1-5, with D possibly TRBD1 on 6 matching bases. Trimming pared 6 bases from V and 0 bases from J, leaving 12 bases between. In germline, CDR1 is SNHLY, CDR2 FYNNEI. The CDR3 contains 15 residues. The CDR3 is CASRRQEYSNQPQHF. The CDR3 region has the DNA TGTGCCAGCAGAAGACAGGAGTATAGCAATCAGCCCCAGCATTTT.

The chain joins TRBV10-3 to TRBJ2-3; D is ambiguous. CDR3 size: 15 residues. V was clipped by 0 bases and J by 6 bases, with 13 bases between them. The V gene's germline CDR1 is ENHRY and CDR2 SYGVKD. The CDR3 reads CAISESGMPLDTQYF. In nucleotides, the CDR3 is TGTGCCATCAGTGAGTCTGGTATGCCACTCGATACGCAGTATTTT.

V is TRBV10-3 and J is TRBJ1-2; D possibly corresponds to TRBD1 (5 bases). V was pared by 4 bases and J by 1 base, with 10 bases between. The CDR3 consists of 14 residues. CDR1 and CDR2 (germline): ENHRY, SYGVKD. This CDR3 is CAISATEGNYGYTF. The CDR3 bases are TGTGCCATCAGTGCGACAGAAGGTAACTATGGCTACACCTTC.

The table lists this clone with a count of one. V gene TRBV27 combines with J gene TRBJ1-5; unclear D gene. CDR3 length equals 14 residues. V was cut by 2 bases and J by 7 bases, with 12 bases left in between. Germline V gene sequence: CDR1 MNHEY, CDR2 SMNVEV (reference sequence). For the CDR3, the DNA is TGTGCCAGCAGTTTAGTTGTGGCGGGGCAGCCCCAGCATTTT. It is translated as CASSLVVAGQPQHF.

This clone was counted once. This chain joins TRBV10-1 and TRBJ2-1; a weak D match, TRBD1 (6 bases). Germline V gene sequence: CDR1 WNHNN, CDR2 SYGVQD (reference sequence). V was shortened by 6 bases and J by 8 bases, with 23 bases between the two germline ends. The CDR3 runs 16 residues. CDR3: CASSPRTDRRKDEQFF. The CDR3 DNA reads TGCGCCAGCAGCCCTCGGACAGACAGACGGAAGGATGAGCAGTTCTTC.

V gene TRBV3-1 (or the pseudogene TRBV3-2) combines with J gene TRBJ2-2, with 9 bases that match TRBD2. V lost 2 bases and J lost 4; bases outside the gene matches: 2. CDR1 is LGHDT and CDR2 is YNNKEL in the germline V gene (reference sequence). The CDR3 length is 15 residues. CDR3 in amino acids: CASSQSGRFTGELFF. The CDR3 DNA reads TGTGCCAGCAGCCAAAGCGGGAGGTTCACCGGGGAGCTGTTTTTT.

This rearrangement joins TRBV5-1 to TRBJ2-4, with 14 bases aligning to TRBD2. The V and J ends lost 3 bases and 0 bases, in that order; junction bases with no gene match: 8. Germline V gene lookup returns CDR1 SGHRS and CDR2 YFSETQ. The CDR3 runs to 19 residues. The CDR3 spells CASSSGLAGVEAAKNIQYF. The DNA for the CDR3 is TGCGCCAGCAGCTCGGGACTAGCGGGAGTCGAAGCAGCCAAAAACATTCAGTACTTC.

The chain uses TRBV5-1 and TRBJ2-3; 11 bases fit TRBD2. Germline V lookup: CDR1 SGHRS, CDR2 YFSETQ. The CDR3 has 16 amino acids. Trimming cost V 0 bases and J 4 bases; bases outside gene matches: 4. The CDR3 sequence: CASSLVVAGGPDTQYF. DNA of the CDR3: TGCGCCAGCAGCTTGGTAGTAGCGGGAGGGCCAGATACGCAGTATTTT.

The genes are TRBV5-6 and TRBJ2-7, with D maybe TRBD2 (5 bases). The germline V and J ends were trimmed by 4 bases and 2 bases, with 16 bases remaining between them. The CDR3 contains 15 residues. The germline V gene encodes CDR1 SGHDT and CDR2 YYEEEE. The CDR3 protein is CASSLASREAYEQYF. In nucleotides, the CDR3 is TGTGCCAGCAGCCTCGCGAGCCGGGAAGCCTACGAGCAGTACTTC.

The chain couples TRBV30 to TRBJ2-3, with TRBD1 as a possible D gene (5 bases). The CDR3 length is 12 residues. Germline V lookup: CDR1 GTSNPN, CDR2 SVGIG (reference sequence). Deletions cut 5 bases from V and 3 bases from J, with 9 bases between. CDR3 residues: CAWGQGTDTQYF. CDR3 bases: TGTGCCTGGGGCCAGGGTACAGATACGCAGTATTTT.

The genes are TRBV7-3 and TRBJ2-7; 9 bases are shared with TRBD2. Germline V gene lookup returns CDR1 SGHTA and CDR2 FQGTGA. The CDR3 covers 14 residues. V was pared by 5 bases and J by 6 bases, with 8 bases of the junction left unmatched. Here the CDR3 DNA reads TGTGCCAGCAGCCGGACTAGCGTGTCTGGCGAGCAGTACTTC. Its translation: CASSRTSVSGEQYF.

The sample holds one count of this clone. The chain carries TRBV5-1 and TRBJ2-2, with 7 bases that match TRBD2. V lost 0 bases to trimming and J lost 7 bases; unmatched junction nucleotides: 6. The CDR3 runs 15 residues. In germline, CDR1 is SGHRS, CDR2 YFSETQ. The CDR3, as DNA: TGCGCCAGCAGCTTGGCCTGGGCGGGAGACGGGGAGCTGTTTTTT. Its protein product is CASSLAWAGDGELFF.

The chain is built from TRBV2 and TRBJ1-5; TRBD1 agrees at 7 bases. This CDR3 comprises 14 residues. In germline, CDR1 is SNHLY, CDR2 FYNNEI. Trimming took 4 bases from V and 7 from J; bases not matched to a gene: 7. The CDR3 here is CASSVSRTGQPQHF. For the CDR3, the DNA is TGTGCCAGCAGTGTGAGCAGGACAGGACAGCCCCAGCATTTT.

The rearrangement joins TRBV6-5 to TRBJ2-5, with 8 nucleotides matching TRBD2. Trimming at V came to 3 bases and at J to 2 bases, leaving 5 bases not matched to a gene. Germline V gene lookup returns CDR1 MNHEY and CDR2 SVGAGI. This CDR3 contains 15 residues. CDR3 in DNA: TGTGCCAGCAGTTATGGCGGGAGGAGGCAAGAGACCCAGTACTTC. Its translation is CASSYGGRRQETQYF.

The J gene is TRBJ2-7, the V gene TRBV19; 9 positions match TRBD1. The CDR3 contains 13 residues. The germline V gene has CDR1 LNHDA and CDR2 SQIVND (reference sequence). V lost 7 bases to trimming and J lost 6 bases; unmatched junction nucleotides: 7. The CDR3 DNA reads TGTGCCAGTAACCTGGGGACAGGGCGCGAGCAGTACTTC. Amino acids: CASNLGTGREQYF.

Here the CDR3 reads CASSLAGQGMTEAFF. CDR3 in DNA: TGTGCCAGCAGCTTAGCCGGACAGGGAATGACTGAAGCTTTCTTT. The chain carries TRBV7-2 and TRBJ1-1, with 8 bases identical to TRBD1. Germline trimming cut 0 bases from V and 5 bases from J; bases unmatched to any gene: 5. Germline CDR1 SGHTA, CDR2 FQGNSA. CDR3 length: 15 amino acids.

The chain uses TRBV28 and TRBJ2-5, with D perhaps matching TRBD1 (6 bases). Per germline, CDR1 MDHEN and CDR2 SYDVKM. The CDR3 runs to 12 residues. V was trimmed by 8 bases and J by 4 bases, leaving 11 bases between them. The CDR3 region is CASAGALETQYF. CDR3 DNA: TGTGCCAGCGCAGGGGCCTTAGAGACCCAGTACTTC.

In its sample, this clone was seen a few times. The gene calls are TRBV15 and TRBJ1-3; 7 bases are shared with TRBD1. Germline loops: CDR1 LNHNV, CDR2 YYDKDF (reference sequence). V was pared by 8 bases and J by 4 bases, with 11 bases of the junction left unmatched. This CDR3 is 15 amino acids long. CDR3 in DNA: TGTGCCACCCGGGACAGCGCTGCTGGAGGAAACACCATATATTTT. This codes for CATRDSAAGGNTIYF.

The V call is TRBV28, the J call TRBJ1-1, with D perhaps TRBD1 (5 bases). The CDR3 extends over 12 amino acids. V was shortened by 8 bases and J by 3 bases, with 10 bases between the two germline ends. CDR1 and CDR2 from the germline V gene are MDHEN and SYDVKM. CDR3 region: CASQGRYTEAFF. The CDR3, as DNA: TGTGCCAGCCAGGGCCGATACACTGAAGCTTTCTTT.

CDR3 sequence: CATSRDGVHGNTIYF. The CDR3 nucleotides are TGTGCCACCAGCAGAGACGGGGTCCACGGAAACACCATATATTTT. V is TRBV15 and J is TRBJ1-3; D ambiguous. Germline CDR1 and CDR2: LNHNV and YYDKDF (reference sequence). The CDR3 sequence is 15 residues long. V was trimmed by 0 bases and J by 4 bases, leaving 10 bases between them.

The J gene is TRBJ2-6, the V gene TRBV7-2, with D uncertain. This CDR3 spans 16 amino acids. Germline V gene lookup returns CDR1 SGHTA and CDR2 FQGNSA. Trimming stripped 4 bases from V and 2 bases from J, with 12 bases between. CDR3: CASSYGGGTGANVLTF. The CDR3 coding sequence is TGTGCCAGCAGCTACGGTGGCGGAACTGGGGCCAACGTCCTGACTTTC. The full variable domain, with the rest looked up from reference TRBV7-2 and TRBJ2-6, is GAGVSQSPSNKVTEKGKDVELRCDPISGHTALYWYRQSLGQGLEFLIYFQGNSAPDKSGLPSDRFSAERTGGSVSTLTIQRTQQEDSAVYLCASSYGGGTGANVLTFGAGSRLTVL.

V gene TRBV10-3 combines with J gene TRBJ1-5, with 8 bases that match TRBD1. CDR3 length: 16 amino acids. Germline lookup yields CDR1 ENHRY and CDR2 SYGVKD. J lost 6 bases, V lost 6 bases, and 13 bases had no gene match. The DNA of the CDR3 is TGTGCCATCAGGTCAAGAGGGACAGGCGAGCGTCAGCCCCAGCATTTT. It translates to CAIRSRGTGERQPQHF.

V and J are TRBV28 and TRBJ2-1, with 8 bases identical to TRBD2. Trimming removed 5 bases from V and 7 bases from J; junction bases left unmatched: 19. The length of the CDR3 is 18 residues. CDR1 MDHEN and CDR2 SYDVKM come from the germline V gene. For the CDR3, the DNA is TGTGCCAGCAGTCCAAATAGCGGGACCACGGGAATATGGAATGAGCAGTTCTTC. Amino acids: CASSPNSGTTGIWNEQFF.

CDR3 DNA sequence: TGTGCCAGCAGCCGGCTAGCGGGAGGATACAATGAGCAGTTCTTC. Its protein is CASSRLAGGYNEQFF. The chain employs TRBV9 and TRBJ2-1; 11 positions agree with TRBD2. This CDR3 is 15 amino acids long. Germline trimming cut 4 bases from V and 4 bases from J; bases unmatched to any gene: 4. Germline V gene sequence: CDR1 SGDLS, CDR2 YYNGEE.

V usage is TRBV19 and J usage is TRBJ1-1; D unclear. Germline loops: CDR1 LNHDA, CDR2 SQIVND (reference sequence). Trimming stripped 0 bases from V and 0 bases from J, with 11 bases between. This CDR3 region has 16 residues. CDR3 sequence reads: CASSIDRGGLNTEAFF. The CDR3 nucleotides read TGTGCCAGTAGTATAGATCGCGGCGGATTGAACACTGAAGCTTTCTTT.

The rearrangement joins TRBV5-8 to TRBJ1-5; possible D gene TRBD1, 6 bases. V shed 0 bases and J shed 4 bases, with 11 bases lying between them. CDR3 length: 15 amino acids. Germline assignment: CDR1 SGHTS and CDR2 YDEGEE. The CDR3 reads CASSLGLQGNQPQHF. CDR3 coding DNA: TGTGCCAGCAGCTTGGGCCTGCAGGGGAATCAGCCCCAGCATTTT.

On this clone: One end of the junction fails to match germline, which may point to a read error. Within the sample, other DNA sequences also encode this same CDR3. This chain joins TRBV11-2 and TRBJ1-3; 8 bases are shared with TRBD1. The CDR3 has 16 amino acids. CDR1 is SGHAT, CDR2 FQNNGV, per germline. DNA for the CDR3: TGTGCCAGCAGGTTACCGGGACAGGCTTCTGGAAACACTATATATTTT. It codes for CASRLPGQASGNTIYF.